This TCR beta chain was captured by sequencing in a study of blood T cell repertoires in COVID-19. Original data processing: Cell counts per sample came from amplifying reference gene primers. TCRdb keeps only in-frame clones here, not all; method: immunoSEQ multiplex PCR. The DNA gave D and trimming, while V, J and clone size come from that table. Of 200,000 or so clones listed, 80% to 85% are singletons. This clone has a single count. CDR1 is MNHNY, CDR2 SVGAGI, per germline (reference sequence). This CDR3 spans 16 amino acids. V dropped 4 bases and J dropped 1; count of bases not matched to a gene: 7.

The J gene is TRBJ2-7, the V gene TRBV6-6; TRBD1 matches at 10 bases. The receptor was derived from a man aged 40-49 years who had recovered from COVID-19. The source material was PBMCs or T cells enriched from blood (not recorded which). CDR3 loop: CASSSTWTGGSYEQYF. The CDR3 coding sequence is TGTGCCAGCAGTTCGACTTGGACAGGGGGATCCTACGAGCAGTACTTC.